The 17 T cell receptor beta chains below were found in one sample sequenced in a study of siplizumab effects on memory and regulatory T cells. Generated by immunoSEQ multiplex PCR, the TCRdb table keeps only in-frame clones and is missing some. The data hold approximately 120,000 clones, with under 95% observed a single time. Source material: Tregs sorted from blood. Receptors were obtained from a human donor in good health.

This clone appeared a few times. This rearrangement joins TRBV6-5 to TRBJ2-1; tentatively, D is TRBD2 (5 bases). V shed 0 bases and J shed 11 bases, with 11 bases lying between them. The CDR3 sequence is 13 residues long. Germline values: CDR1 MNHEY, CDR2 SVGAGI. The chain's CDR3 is CASSYSSGIKQFF. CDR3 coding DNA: TGTGCCAGCAGTTACTCTTCGGGGATTAAGCAGTTCTTC.

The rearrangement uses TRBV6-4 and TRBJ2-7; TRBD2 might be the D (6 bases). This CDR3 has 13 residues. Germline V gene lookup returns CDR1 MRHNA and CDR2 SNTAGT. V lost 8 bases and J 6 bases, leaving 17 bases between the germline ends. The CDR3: CASGSGVRGEQYF. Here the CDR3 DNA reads TGTGCCAGCGGTTCGGGAGTTCGTGGCGAGCAGTACTTC.

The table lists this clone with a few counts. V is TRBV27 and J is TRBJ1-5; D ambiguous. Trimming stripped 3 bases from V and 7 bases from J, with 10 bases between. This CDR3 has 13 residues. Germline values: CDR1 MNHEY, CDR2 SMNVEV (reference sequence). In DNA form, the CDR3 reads TGTGCCAGCAGTTTCGGCGGGTTCCAGCCCCAGCATTTT. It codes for CASSFGGFQPQHF.

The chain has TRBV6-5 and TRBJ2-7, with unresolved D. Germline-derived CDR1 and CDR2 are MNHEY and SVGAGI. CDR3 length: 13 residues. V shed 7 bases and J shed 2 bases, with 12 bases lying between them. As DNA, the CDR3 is TGTGCCAGCATTGACATAGCACCCTACGAGCAGTACTTC. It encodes CASIDIAPYEQYF.

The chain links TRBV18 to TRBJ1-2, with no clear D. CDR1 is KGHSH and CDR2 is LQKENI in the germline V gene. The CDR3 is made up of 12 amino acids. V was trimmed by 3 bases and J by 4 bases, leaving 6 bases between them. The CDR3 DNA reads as TGTGCCAGCTCACCGGGGAGCTATGGCTACACCTTC. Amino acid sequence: CASSPGSYGYTF.

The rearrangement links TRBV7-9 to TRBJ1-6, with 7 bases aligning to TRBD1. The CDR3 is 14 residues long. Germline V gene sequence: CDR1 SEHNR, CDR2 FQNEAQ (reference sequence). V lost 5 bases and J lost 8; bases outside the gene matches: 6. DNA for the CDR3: TGTGCCAGCAGCCATGAGGGGGCGCATTCACCCCTCCACTTT. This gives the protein CASSHEGAHSPLHF.

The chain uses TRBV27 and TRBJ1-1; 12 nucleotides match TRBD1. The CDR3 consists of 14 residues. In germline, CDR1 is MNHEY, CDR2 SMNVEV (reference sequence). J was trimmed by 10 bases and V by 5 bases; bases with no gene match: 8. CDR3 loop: CASSRDRGRGAAFF. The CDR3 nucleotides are TGTGCCAGCAGTAGGGACAGGGGGCGAGGGGCAGCTTTCTTT.

CDR3 loop: CASASWGNTEAFF. CDR3 nucleotides: TGTGCCAGCGCTTCATGGGGGAACACTGAAGCTTTCTTT. The rearrangement uses TRBV6-1 and TRBJ1-1; D uncertain. Germline CDR1 is MNHNS and CDR2 is SASEGT. V was clipped by 8 bases and J by 1 base, with 11 bases between them. The CDR3 is made up of 13 amino acids.

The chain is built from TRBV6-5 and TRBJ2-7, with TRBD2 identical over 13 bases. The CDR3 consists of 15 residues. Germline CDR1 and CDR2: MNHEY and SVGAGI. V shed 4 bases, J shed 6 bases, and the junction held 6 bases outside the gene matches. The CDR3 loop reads CASSSTSGRASEQYF. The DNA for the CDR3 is TGTGCCAGCAGTTCCACTAGCGGGAGGGCTTCCGAGCAGTACTTC.

This CDR3 reads CASSLAGGAGSGNTIYF. In nucleotides, the CDR3 is TGCGCCAGCAGCTTGGCAGGGGGAGCTGGGTCTGGAAACACCATATATTTT. V and J are TRBV5-1 and TRBJ1-3; TRBD1 agrees at 7 bases. The CDR3 is 17 residues long. Trimming took 0 bases from V and 1 from J; bases not matched to a gene: 7. The V gene's germline CDR1 is SGHRS and CDR2 YFSETQ.

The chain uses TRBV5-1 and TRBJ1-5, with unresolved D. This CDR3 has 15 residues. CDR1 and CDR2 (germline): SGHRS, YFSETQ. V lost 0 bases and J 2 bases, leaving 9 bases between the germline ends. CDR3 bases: TGCGCCAGCAGCTTGGAGGGTGCACGCAATCAGCCCCAGCATTTT. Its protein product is CASSLEGARNQPQHF.

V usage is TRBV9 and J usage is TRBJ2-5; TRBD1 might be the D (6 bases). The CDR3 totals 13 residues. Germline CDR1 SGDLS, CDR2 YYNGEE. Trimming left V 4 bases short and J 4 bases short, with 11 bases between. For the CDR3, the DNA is TGTGCCAGCAGCAGGGGGTGGGGAGAGACCCAGTACTTC. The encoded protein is CASSRGWGETQYF.

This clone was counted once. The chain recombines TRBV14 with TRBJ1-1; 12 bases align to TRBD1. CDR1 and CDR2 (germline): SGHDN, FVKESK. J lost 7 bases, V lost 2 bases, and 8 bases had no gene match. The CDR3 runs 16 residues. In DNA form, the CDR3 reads TGTGCCAGCAGCCAAAGGCGGGACAGGGGGCGGGTTGAAGCTTTCTTT. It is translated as CASSQRRDRGRVEAFF.

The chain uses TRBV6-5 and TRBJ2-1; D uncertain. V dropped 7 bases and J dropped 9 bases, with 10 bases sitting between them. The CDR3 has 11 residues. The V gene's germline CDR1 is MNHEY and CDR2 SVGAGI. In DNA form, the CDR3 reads TGTGCCAGCACCAGAGGAACTGAGCAGTTCTTC. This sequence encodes CASTRGTEQFF.

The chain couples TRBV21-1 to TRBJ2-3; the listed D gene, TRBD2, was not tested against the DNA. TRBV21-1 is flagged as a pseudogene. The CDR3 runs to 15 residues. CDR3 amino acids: CASSAPGLLTDTQYF. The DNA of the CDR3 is TGTGCCAGCAGCGCCCCGGGACTTCTCACAGATACGCAGTATTTT.

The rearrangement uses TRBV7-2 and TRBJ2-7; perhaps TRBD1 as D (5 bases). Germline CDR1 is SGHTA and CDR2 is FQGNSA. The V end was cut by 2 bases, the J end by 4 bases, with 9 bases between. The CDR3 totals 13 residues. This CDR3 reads CASSLRQGYEQYF. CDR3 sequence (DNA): TGTGCCAGCAGCTTACGCCAGGGTTACGAGCAGTACTTC.

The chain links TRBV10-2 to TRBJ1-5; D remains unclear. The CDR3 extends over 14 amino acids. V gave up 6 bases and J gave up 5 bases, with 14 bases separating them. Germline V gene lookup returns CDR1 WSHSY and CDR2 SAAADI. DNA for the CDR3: TGCGCCAGCAGCGAGGGCCCAAGATATCAGCCCCAGCATTTT. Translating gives CASSEGPRYQPQHF.